In its sample, the clone carrying this T cell receptor beta chain was seen a few times. Antigen unknown. Individual cDNA molecules received unique molecular identifiers. MiXCR was run by TCRdb on the 5' RACE reads, yielding one entry per CDR3 protein. The table shows around 60,000 distinct CDR3 sequences, with about 11% occurring only once. The CDR3 loop spans 13 amino acids. In germline, CDR1 is SGHTA, CDR2 FQGNSA. Trimming took off 6 bases at V and 5 bases at J, with 12 bases between the two ends. The source of the sample is a study of early T cells in non-severe SARS-CoV-2 infection. The wider study: Unsorted whole-blood RNA was sequenced in bulk, leaving chains unpaired. Study-wide points: Using VDJdb, the matching emphasized anti-spike CD8 responses while missing private and CD4 specificities.

This clonotype originated in an adult who was a healthcare worker with PCR-confirmed SARS-CoV-2 infection or an uninfected control (not recorded which). The J gene is TRBJ2-3, the V gene TRBV7-2; D remains ambiguous. The starting material was whole blood, obtained at baseline. Written as DNA, the CDR3 is TGTGCCAGCAGTCAAAGGGTTAGAGATACGCAGTATTTT. It encodes CASSQRVRDTQYF.